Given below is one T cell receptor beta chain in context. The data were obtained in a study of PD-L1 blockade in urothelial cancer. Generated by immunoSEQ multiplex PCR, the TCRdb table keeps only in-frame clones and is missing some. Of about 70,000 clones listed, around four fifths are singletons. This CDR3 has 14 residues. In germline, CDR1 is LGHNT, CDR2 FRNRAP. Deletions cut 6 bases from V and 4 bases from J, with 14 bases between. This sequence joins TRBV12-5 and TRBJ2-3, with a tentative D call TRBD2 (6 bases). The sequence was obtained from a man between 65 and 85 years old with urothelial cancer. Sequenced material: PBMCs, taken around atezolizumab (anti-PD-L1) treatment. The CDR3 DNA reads TGTGCTAGTGGCTCCTGGAGGGGCGCAGATACGCAGTATTTT. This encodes CASGSWRGADTQYF.